This TCR beta chain stems from a study of spatial heterogeneity in lung cancer. Per germline, CDR1 DFQATT and CDR2 SNEGSKA (reference sequence). With 0 bases clipped from V and 3 bases from J, the junction kept 7 bases outside the gene matches. This CDR3 spans 15 amino acids. Every cDNA TCR molecule received its own unique molecular identifier. TCRdb independently ran MiXCR on the 5' RACE reads; one entry per CDR3 protein. The table lists 20,000 to 25,000 distinct CDR3 sequences, roughly 4.6% of them singletons, with 6.5% to 9% in the top ten. Time point indicated: sample taken at primary tumor resection. No cell sorting; template was whole RNA from tumor, lung tissue or PBMC. Patients with untreated early-stage non-small cell lung cancer, numbering 55 to 80, were the donors. This clonotype has a count of ten or more.

The source material was PBMCs, sampled at surgery. The sequence came from a male donor with early-stage non-small cell lung cancer. This chain connects TRBV20-1 to TRBJ1-1; the match to TRBD1 covers 7 bases. In nucleotides, the CDR3 is TGCAGTGCTAGAGATCTGAGGGGGCCGGACACTGAAGCTTTCTTT. Its protein product is CSARDLRGPDTEAFF.